Included here is one T cell receptor beta chain sequence, with context. Its antigen is unknown. TCRdb reanalysed the reads using MiXCR and keeps one entry per CDR3 protein. The data hold about 180 distinct CDR3 sequences, with under 25% observed a single time. The record originates from a study of liver allograft versus peripheral blood T cells. For the study at large: Transplanted livers and recipients' peripheral blood had their T cell receptor repertoires compared. Study-wide points: A difference was reportedly observed between T cell receptor repertoires inside liver allografts and those in peripheral blood.

Per germline, CDR1 SGHTA and CDR2 FQGNSA. Between the trimmed V and J ends, which lost 5 bases and 5 bases, there was a span of 9 bases. The CDR3 sequence is 13 residues long. The clonotype comes from a human patient who had a liver transplant. Some T cells may be transferred from the graft donor. The chain is built from TRBV7-2 and TRBJ1-4; D is unclear. CDR3 residues: CASSAELNEKLFF. The CDR3 DNA reads TGTGCCAGCAGCGCCGAGTTAAATGAAAAACTGTTTTTT.